Listed here is a single T cell receptor (beta chain). Reverse transcribing all isolated RNA meant expressed TCRB transcripts were sequenced. The table came from immunoSEQ multiplex PCR; TCRdb's copy has only in-frame clones and leaves some out. Among 150,000 to 180,000 clones, around 10% were seen once, and the ten largest hold around 2%. The CDR3 has 14 residues. Germline V gene lookup returns CDR1 SQVTM and CDR2 ANQGSEA. After removal of 5 bases from V and 4 bases from J, the junction contained 6 bases not matched to a gene. The entry originates in a study of beta chain features in type 1 diabetes. The TCR was taken from a young man in good health. This chain uses TRBV29-1 with TRBJ2-3, with 10 bases lining up with TRBD2. Sequenced sample: central memory CD4+ T cells from blood. CDR3 DNA sequence: TGCAGCGTTTCCCCAGCGGGGGGGGCAGATACGCAGTATTTT. Its protein product is CSVSPAGGADTQYF.